Following are 20 T cell receptor beta chains from one sample sequenced in a study of technical replicates of blood from several donors. Using immunoSEQ multiplex PCR, the repertoire was profiled, and TCRdb retains in-frame clones only, with some absent. The data show around 80,000 clones, with roughly 98% seen just once and approximately 0.14% held by the top ten. Specimen: T cells isolated from PBMCs. The receptor set was obtained from a human donor in good health.

This rearrangement joins TRBV9 to TRBJ1-2; D gene uncertain. CDR1 SGDLS and CDR2 YYNGEE come from the germline V gene. With 0 bases removed from V and 3 bases from J, the gap between germline ends came to 9 bases. This CDR3 is built from 14 residues. The CDR3 DNA sequence: TGTGCCAGCAGCGTAGATGGCAGGCACTATGGCTACACCTTC. It translates to CASSVDGRHYGYTF.

The table lists this clone with a count of one. CDR3 in DNA: TGCGCCACCCGGGACATGAGCTCTGGGGCCAACGTCCTGACTTTC. It is translated as CATRDMSSGANVLTF. The chain recombines TRBV4-1 with TRBJ2-6; D is possibly TRBD1 (6 bases). The CDR3 has 15 amino acids. V shed 10 bases and J shed 0 bases, with 13 bases lying between them. From germline, CDR1 is MGHRA and CDR2 YSYEKL.

The chain joins TRBV28 to TRBJ1-5, with D possibly TRBD1 on 5 matching bases. V lost 5 bases and J lost 4, with 9 bases in between. Germline CDR1 and CDR2: MDHEN and SYDVKM. The CDR3 length is 13 residues. As DNA, the CDR3 is TGTGCCAGCAGTCCCCAGGGAAATCAGCCCCAGCATTTT. It translates to CASSPQGNQPQHF.

The chain couples TRBV2 to TRBJ2-4; D call uncertain. The CDR3 covers 18 residues. Germline values: CDR1 SNHLY, CDR2 FYNNEI. The V gene lost 6 bases and the J gene lost 0 bases, with 21 bases spanning the gap. DNA of the CDR3: TGTGCCAGCAGCCCCACCCCGAGAGAGGCTCTAGCCAAAAACATTCAGTACTTC. Protein product: CASSPTPREALAKNIQYF. The complete variable domain, with remaining parts taken from reference TRBV2 and TRBJ2-4, reads EPEVTQTPSHQVTQMGQEVILRCVPISNHLYFYWYRQILGQKVEFLVSFYNNEISEKSEIFDDQFSVERPDGSNFTLKIRSTKLEDSAMYFCASSPTPREALAKNIQYFGAGTRLSVL.

The chain is built from TRBV9 and TRBJ1-6; 9 positions match TRBD1. The CDR3 loop spans 15 amino acids. The germline V gene has CDR1 SGDLS and CDR2 YYNGEE. V was pared by 3 bases and J by 12 bases, with 10 bases of the junction left unmatched. The CDR3 loop is CASSARQGVTEPLHF. The DNA for the CDR3 is TGTGCCAGCAGCGCCAGACAGGGGGTTACGGAACCCCTCCACTTT.

On this clone itself: The junction shows a germline mismatch at one end, possibly a read error. The chain is built from TRBV27 and TRBJ2-3, with D uncertain. Germline CDR1 and CDR2: MNHEY and SMNVEV (reference sequence). This CDR3 is 12 amino acids long. The CDR3 DNA reads TGTGCCAGCCGTTTCGGCACAGATACGCAGTATTTT. Translating gives CASRFGTDTQYF.

CDR3 protein: CASSFIWDRSSQETQYF. The CDR3 DNA reads as TGTGCCAGCAGCTTCATCTGGGACAGGTCCTCCCAAGAGACCCAGTACTTC. The J gene is TRBJ2-5, the V gene TRBV13, with TRBD1 identical over 8 bases. Germline CDR1 is PRHDT and CDR2 is FYEKMQ (reference sequence). This CDR3 is built from 17 residues. The trim removed 3 bases at V and 1 base at J, leaving 10 bases unmatched.

The chain has TRBV5-4 and TRBJ1-1, with TRBD1 matching 7 bases. This CDR3 has 12 amino acids. V was clipped by 4 bases and J by 11 bases; unmatched bases: 8. CDR1 and CDR2 (germline): SGHNT, YYREEE (reference sequence). DNA of the CDR3: TGTGCCAGCAGCCTCGACAGGGAAAGGGCTTTCTTT. This sequence encodes CASSLDRERAFF.

The table lists this clone with a count of one. V usage is TRBV6-5 and J usage is TRBJ1-2, with D unresolved. This CDR3 contains 15 residues. Germline loops: CDR1 MNHEY, CDR2 SVGAGI. Trimming took off 0 bases at V and 2 bases at J, with 10 bases between the two ends. CDR3 loop: CASSYSTLANYGYTF. As DNA, the CDR3 is TGTGCCAGCAGTTACTCGACTTTGGCGAACTATGGCTACACCTTC.

The gene calls are TRBV11-3 and TRBJ2-2, with 7 bases lining up with TRBD1. V shed 5 bases, J shed 5 bases, and the junction held 14 bases outside the gene matches. Germline assignment: CDR1 SGHNT and CDR2 YENEEA. This CDR3 has 17 amino acids. The DNA of the CDR3 is TGTGCCAGCAGCCCCAGACAGGGTCCTCTAAAGACCGGGGAGCTGTTTTTT. Translation: CASSPRQGPLKTGELFF.

J is TRBJ2-1 and V is TRBV10-3, with D perhaps TRBD2 (6 bases). Germline-derived CDR1 and CDR2 are ENHRY and SYGVKD. The CDR3 runs to 15 residues. Trimming removed 8 bases at V and 0 bases at J, with 14 bases between. CDR3 coding DNA: TGTGCCATCGCGCCGACTAGTTTCTCCTACAATGAGCAGTTCTTC. This codes for CAIAPTSFSYNEQFF.

This sequence joins TRBV28 and TRBJ2-7; the match to TRBD1 covers 7 bases. The germline V gene encodes CDR1 MDHEN and CDR2 SYDVKM. This CDR3 is built from 15 residues. With V trimmed by 6 bases and J by 4 bases, 12 bases remained unmatched. This CDR3 reads CASSLEQGKMYEQYF. DNA of the CDR3: TGTGCCAGCAGCCTCGAACAGGGGAAGATGTACGAGCAGTACTTC.

The CDR3 DNA reads TGTGCCAGCAATACAGGAGGGAATCAGCCCCAGCATTTT. Protein: CASNTGGNQPQHF. The chain links TRBV2 to TRBJ1-5; D perhaps matches TRBD1 (5 bases). Germline assignment: CDR1 SNHLY and CDR2 FYNNEI. This CDR3 is built from 13 residues. The V end was cut by 7 bases, the J end by 4 bases, with 11 bases between.

The chain is built from TRBV11-3 and TRBJ1-2, with unresolved D. The V end lost 2 bases, the J end lost 2 bases, and 6 bases lay between the germline ends. This CDR3 spans 13 amino acids. Per the germline V gene, CDR1 is SGHNT and CDR2 is YENEEA. This CDR3 reads CASSLPGNYGYTF. Here the CDR3 DNA reads TGTGCCAGCAGCTTACCAGGCAACTATGGCTACACCTTC.

The chain recombines TRBV13 with TRBJ1-1, with D possibly matching TRBD1 (6 bases). CDR1 is PRHDT and CDR2 is FYEKMQ in the germline V gene (reference sequence). CDR3 length: 18 residues. Trimming stripped 5 bases from V and 0 bases from J, with 22 bases between. Written as DNA, the CDR3 is TGTGCCAGCAGCCCAGAGGACAGTTCCACCACCATGAACACTGAAGCTTTCTTT. Amino acid sequence: CASSPEDSSTTMNTEAFF.

V usage is TRBV28 and J usage is TRBJ2-5; maybe TRBD2 (6 bases). CDR1 and CDR2 (germline): MDHEN, SYDVKM. The CDR3 has 14 residues. Trimming cost V 3 bases and J 4 bases, with 12 bases left between them. CDR3 DNA: TGTGCCAGCAGTTTGGGGGGTCAGGGAGAGACCCAGTACTTC. Translating gives CASSLGGQGETQYF. Full variable domain (remainder filled in from reference TRBV28 and TRBJ2-5): DVKVTQSSRYLVKRTGEKVFLECVQDMDHENMFWYRQDPGLGLRLIYFSYDVKMKEKGDIPEGYSVSREKKERFSLILESASTNQTSMYLCASSLGGQGETQYFGPGTRLLVL.

This clone was detected once. This rearrangement joins TRBV7-2 to TRBJ2-1, with 9 nucleotides matching TRBD2. Germline V lookup: CDR1 SGHTA, CDR2 FQGNSA. This CDR3 has 15 amino acids. Losses at the gene ends were 5 bases for V and 4 bases for J; bases not matched to a gene: 6. The CDR3 region is CASSISSGTYNEQFF. Written as DNA, the CDR3 is TGTGCCAGCAGCATTTCTAGCGGGACTTACAATGAGCAGTTCTTC.

The chain carries TRBV5-4 and TRBJ2-6; possible D gene TRBD2, 6 bases. The V gene lost 1 base and the J gene lost 0 bases, with 8 bases spanning the gap. The CDR3 is made up of 16 amino acids. CDR1 and CDR2 from the germline V gene are SGHNT and YYREEE (reference sequence). The CDR3 DNA reads as TGTGCCAGCAGCTTGATCGGGGGCTCTGGGGCCAACGTCCTGACTTTC. Translated: CASSLIGGSGANVLTF.

The rearrangement joins TRBV6-1 to TRBJ1-1; D remains ambiguous. Looked up from germline, CDR1 is MNHNS and CDR2 is SASEGT. This CDR3 is 14 amino acids long. V lost 4 bases, J lost 1 base, and 10 bases lay in between. DNA for the CDR3: TGTGCCAGCAGTGGAGGAAACTGGAACACTGAAGCTTTCTTT. Translating gives CASSGGNWNTEAFF.

The chain is built from TRBV2 and TRBJ2-2; D is ambiguous. Germline V gene sequence: CDR1 SNHLY, CDR2 FYNNEI. This CDR3 spans 14 amino acids. V lost 7 bases and J lost 0, with 9 bases in between. DNA of the CDR3: TGTGCCAGCATAGCCCAGCCGAACACCGGGGAGCTGTTTTTT. It specifies CASIAQPNTGELFF. Using reference TRBV2 and TRBJ2-2 for the parts outside the CDR3, the full variable domain is EPEVTQTPSHQVTQMGQEVILRCVPISNHLYFYWYRQILGQKVEFLVSFYNNEISEKSEIFDDQFSVERPDGSNFTLKIRSTKLEDSAMYFCASIAQPNTGELFFGEGSRLTVL.